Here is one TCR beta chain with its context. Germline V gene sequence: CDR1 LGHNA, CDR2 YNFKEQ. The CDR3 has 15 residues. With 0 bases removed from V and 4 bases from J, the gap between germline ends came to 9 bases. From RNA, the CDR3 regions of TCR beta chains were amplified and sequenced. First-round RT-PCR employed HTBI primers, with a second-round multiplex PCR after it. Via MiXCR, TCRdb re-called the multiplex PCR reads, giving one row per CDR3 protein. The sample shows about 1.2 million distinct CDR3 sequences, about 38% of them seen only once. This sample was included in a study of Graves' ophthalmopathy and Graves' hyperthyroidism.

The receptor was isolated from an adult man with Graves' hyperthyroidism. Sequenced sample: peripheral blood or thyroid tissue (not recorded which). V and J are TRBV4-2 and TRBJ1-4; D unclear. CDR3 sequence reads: CASSQESIFNEKLFF. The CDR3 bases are TGTGCCAGCAGCCAAGAGAGTATTTTTAATGAAAAACTGTTTTTT.